The 17 T cell receptor beta chains reported below all come from one sample, sequenced in a study of blood T cells in healthy people across ages. Next came a second PCR, run for about 6 to 11 cycles, which used a sample-barcoded 5' primer along with a J-beta primer mix. TCRdb recomputed calls from the 5' RACE reads with MiXCR, one row per CDR3 protein. The sample records hundreds of thousands of distinct CDR3 sequences, 24% being singletons. This sample also belongs to another study, concerning T cells of mothers and their children.

Sample: blood. The origin of the receptors is a boy between 10 and 17 years old in good health.

The chain recombines TRBV10-3 with TRBJ2-5; TRBD1 aligns across 8 bases. Germline CDR1 and CDR2: ENHRY and SYGVKD. This CDR3 region has 17 residues. V shed 6 bases and J 1 base; nucleotides not matched to a gene: 13. The CDR3 here is CAISHVPGGFGQETQYF. The CDR3 nucleotides are TGTGCCATCAGCCATGTACCAGGGGGCTTCGGCCAAGAGACCCAGTACTTC.

The gene calls are TRBV20-1 and TRBJ2-1, with TRBD2 identical over 10 bases. J lost 10 bases, V lost 3 bases, and 3 bases had no gene match. The germline gives CDR1 DFQATT, CDR2 SNEGSKA (reference sequence). The CDR3 has 12 residues. CDR3 sequence reads: CSASGTSAEQFF. CDR3 coding DNA: TGCAGTGCTAGTGGGACTAGCGCCGAGCAGTTCTTC.

V gene TRBV7-8 combines with J gene TRBJ2-1; a weak D match, TRBD1 (6 bases). Per the germline V gene, CDR1 is SGHVS and CDR2 is FQNEAQ. The CDR3 extends over 16 amino acids. The ends were cut back, 2 bases at V and 5 bases at J, with 16 bases in the middle. The CDR3 region is CASSLFSGAPNNEQFF. CDR3 DNA: TGTGCCAGCAGCTTATTTTCAGGGGCCCCAAACAATGAGCAGTTCTTC.

Remarks on this clonotype: A read error may account for a junction end that differs from germline. V is TRBV7-2 and J is TRBJ2-3; no definite D call. Germline V gene sequence: CDR1 SGHTA, CDR2 FQGNSA. The length of the CDR3 is 15 residues. CDR3 protein: CASSLSFASTDTQCF. DNA of the CDR3: TGTGCCAGCAGCTTATCCTTCGCCAGCACAGATACGCAGTGTTTT.

This clonotype was detected only a few times. The chain carries TRBV6-6 and TRBJ2-1; possible D gene TRBD1, 6 bases. The length of the CDR3 is 13 residues. Germline V gives CDR1 MNHNY, CDR2 SVGAGI (reference sequence). V was shortened by 9 bases and J by 5 bases, with 14 bases between the two germline ends. CDR3 sequence reads: CASLNRDNNEQFF. The DNA for the CDR3 is TGTGCCAGTTTGAACCGGGACAACAATGAGCAGTTCTTC.

The chain carries TRBV20-1 and TRBJ2-1; 13 positions match TRBD2. Germline values: CDR1 DFQATT, CDR2 SNEGSKA (reference sequence). J lost 8 bases, V lost 5 bases, and 21 bases had no gene match. This CDR3 has 19 amino acids. The CDR3 is CSAVGKGLAGKLATDEQFF. The DNA for the CDR3 is TGCAGTGCTGTTGGAAAGGGACTAGCGGGAAAACTTGCGACGGATGAGCAGTTCTTC.

In this sample, this clonotype turned up a few times. This chain links TRBV6-5 with TRBJ1-2; 7 bases are a match to TRBD1. Unmatched junction bases numbered 9, after V lost 0 bases and J lost 5 bases. Germline lookup yields CDR1 MNHEY and CDR2 SVGAGI. The CDR3 extends over 16 amino acids. CDR3 in amino acids: CASSYSGRPRGYGYTF. As DNA, the CDR3 is TGTGCCAGCAGTTACTCAGGCCGCCCCAGGGGGTATGGCTACACCTTC.

The V and J genes are TRBV20-1 and TRBJ2-4; tentatively, D is TRBD2 (5 bases). V dropped 3 bases and J dropped 4 bases, with 16 bases sitting between them. The CDR3 runs 15 residues. Germline V gene sequence: CDR1 DFQATT, CDR2 SNEGSKA (reference sequence). This chain's CDR3 is CSARPEVAVKNIQYF. For the CDR3, the DNA is TGCAGTGCTAGGCCGGAGGTGGCAGTAAAAAACATTCAGTACTTC.

Here the CDR3 reads CSARPSTSSSDTQYF. The CDR3 region has the DNA TGCAGTGCTAGACCTTCGACTAGCAGTTCAGATACGCAGTATTTT. The genes are TRBV20-1 and TRBJ2-3, with 7 bases that match TRBD2. The CDR3 loop spans 15 amino acids. Per germline, CDR1 DFQATT and CDR2 SNEGSKA (reference sequence). Unmatched junction bases numbered 9, after V lost 2 bases and J lost 4 bases.

The chain couples TRBV2 to TRBJ1-1; D unclear. From germline, CDR1 is SNHLY and CDR2 FYNNEI. The V end was cut by 6 bases, the J end by 4 bases, with 9 bases between. This CDR3 region has 12 residues. The CDR3 is CASRTVTTEAFF. DNA of the CDR3: TGTGCCAGCAGAACAGTGACCACTGAAGCTTTCTTT.

This clonotype has just a few counts. This chain joins TRBV4-3 and TRBJ2-6, with a possible D match to TRBD1 (5 bases). The V end lost 3 bases, the J end lost 0 bases, and 15 bases lay between the germline ends. This CDR3 is built from 18 residues. Germline V CDR1 and CDR2: LGHNA, YSLEER. The CDR3 coding sequence is TGCGCCAGCAGCCAGGACATACCTTACAGCTCTGGGGCCAACGTCCTGACTTTC. Protein: CASSQDIPYSSGANVLTF.

The V call is TRBV7-2, the J call TRBJ2-3; a weak D match, TRBD2 (6 bases). This CDR3 is 15 amino acids long. V was shortened by 7 bases and J by 0 bases, with 14 bases between the two germline ends. Germline values: CDR1 SGHTA, CDR2 FQGNSA. This chain's CDR3 is CASTRDFSSTDTQYF. The CDR3 DNA follows: TGTGCCAGCACCCGGGACTTTTCTAGCACAGATACGCAGTATTTT.

This rearrangement joins TRBV6-1 to TRBJ2-7; 7 positions match TRBD1. After removal of 3 bases from V and 4 bases from J, the junction contained 6 bases not matched to a gene. The CDR3 has 14 residues. From germline, CDR1 is MNHNS and CDR2 SASEGT. Here the CDR3 DNA reads TGTGCCAGCAGTGACCCCGGGACAGTTTACGAGCAGTACTTC. It translates to CASSDPGTVYEQYF.

V gene TRBV9 combines with J gene TRBJ2-5; D ambiguous. The J call may be incorrect, as the DNA end agrees better with TRBJ2-7. Germline CDR1 is SGDLS and CDR2 is YYNGEE. This CDR3 has 13 residues. Written as DNA, the CDR3 is TGTGCCAGCAGCCCCCGTCCTTTGTACGAGCAGTACTTC. It yields the protein CASSPRPLYEQYF.

The chain recombines TRBV4-3 with TRBJ2-5; TRBD1 might be the D (6 bases). The CDR3 covers 14 residues. Trimming took 4 bases from V and 9 from J, leaving 18 bases between them. The germline gives CDR1 LGHNA, CDR2 YSLEER. The CDR3 sequence is CASSPGQREAAQYF. The DNA for the CDR3 is TGCGCCAGCAGCCCAGGACAGCGAGAAGCGGCCCAGTACTTC.

V usage is TRBV21-1 and J usage is TRBJ2-7; the tabulated D call, TRBD1, remains unverified against the DNA. TRBV21-1 is tagged as a pseudogene. This CDR3 has 13 residues. CDR3 protein: CADRRGQDYEQYF. In DNA form, the CDR3 reads TGTGCCGATCGCCGGGGACAGGACTACGAGCAGTACTTC.

The V and J genes are TRBV7-2 and TRBJ2-5; 7 positions agree with TRBD1. V dropped 5 bases and J dropped 0; count of bases not matched to a gene: 9. CDR1 is SGHTA, CDR2 FQGNSA, per germline. There are 16 residues in the CDR3. For the CDR3, the DNA is TGTGCCAGCAGCCCCCTCGGCGACAGGGACCAAGAGACCCAGTACTTC. It is translated as CASSPLGDRDQETQYF.